Following are 7 T cell receptor beta chains from one sample sequenced in a study of T cells in Graves' hyperthyroidism and ophthalmopathy. Template material for amplifying TCR beta CDR3 regions consisted of RNA transcripts. The primer set for the first-round RT-PCR of the TCR CDR3 was HTBI. TCRdb called the multiplex PCR reads again in MiXCR, with one record for every CDR3 protein. The profile covers around 690,000 distinct CDR3 sequences, with roughly 17% appearing a single time and around a sixth taken by the ten largest. Sequenced sample: blood. The receptors originated from a man aged 50 or older with Graves' hyperthyroidism.

In this sample, this clonotype turned up a few times. This chain connects TRBV9 to TRBJ2-1; a weak D match, TRBD2 (5 bases). This CDR3 contains 17 residues. V was cut by 0 bases and J by 0 bases, with 13 bases left in between. CDR1 and CDR2 from the germline V gene are SGDLS and YYNGEE. The CDR3 sequence is CASSVEADSSSYNEQFF. The CDR3 nucleotides are TGTGCCAGCAGCGTAGAAGCGGACTCGAGCTCCTACAATGAGCAGTTCTTC.

This clonotype occurred many times. This chain connects TRBV2 to TRBJ1-5, with 8 bases matching TRBD1. Germline values: CDR1 SNHLY, CDR2 FYNNEI. The V and J ends lost 7 bases and 2 bases, in that order; junction bases with no gene match: 4. The CDR3 sequence is 14 residues long. The CDR3, as DNA: TGTGCCAGCAAGATACAGGGGGGCAATCAGCCCCAGCATTTT. Amino acids: CASKIQGGNQPQHF.

This clonotype has just a few counts. The chain is built from TRBV7-2 and TRBJ1-5; D is possibly TRBD1 (5 bases). V was pared by 4 bases and J by 0 bases, with 10 bases between. This CDR3 is built from 15 residues. CDR1 SGHTA and CDR2 FQGNSA come from the germline V gene. CDR3 sequence (DNA): TGTGCCAGCAGCTCAGGGCCGGCTAGCAATCAGCCCCAGCATTTT. Translation: CASSSGPASNQPQHF.

This clonotype showed up just a few times. A much larger clone lies one base from this, so it may be a read error. The chain has TRBV28 and TRBJ2-7; D possibly matches TRBD1 or TRBD2 (5 bases each). CDR1 is MDHEN, CDR2 SYDVKM, per germline. The CDR3 consists of 17 residues. Trimming stripped 4 bases from V and 2 bases from J, with 21 bases between. In DNA, the CDR3 is TGTGCCAGCAGTTGGGCAGGCGCATCGGGGCAGGCCTACGAGCAGTACTTC. Residues: CASSWAGASGQAYEQYF.

In this sample, this clonotype turned up many times. J is TRBJ1-2 and V is TRBV28, with 12 bases fitting TRBD1. Germline V lookup: CDR1 MDHEN, CDR2 SYDVKM. The V gene end was trimmed by 6 bases and the J gene end by 8 bases; junction bases not matched to a gene: 10. This CDR3 is built from 15 residues. The CDR3, as DNA: TGTGCCAGCAGCCTAAGGGACAGGGGGCAAAAGGGCTACACCTTC. Amino acids: CASSLRDRGQKGYTF.

This clonotype was seen many times. The V and J genes are TRBV6-1 and TRBJ2-7, with 8 bases lining up with TRBD1. The CDR3 is 15 residues long. Germline-derived CDR1 and CDR2 are MNHNS and SASEGT. Trimming took 7 bases from V and 4 from J; bases not matched to a gene: 12. The CDR3 DNA reads as TGTGCCAGCAACCCCCCAGGACAGGGAAGATACGAGCAGTACTTC. Its protein is CASNPPGQGRYEQYF.

The sample holds many counts of this clonotype. The V gene is TRBV28, the J gene TRBJ2-7; 10 bases are shared with TRBD2. The CDR3 is 17 amino acids. V lost 5 bases and J lost 3; bases outside the gene matches: 13. In germline, CDR1 is MDHEN, CDR2 SYDVKM. The CDR3 nucleotides read TGTGCCAGCAGTCCCGGGACTAGCGCCGCGACTATCTACGAGCAGTACTTC. As protein: CASSPGTSAATIYEQYF.